This entry lists 21 T cell receptor beta chains sequenced from one sample in a study of T-cell reconstitution after alpha-beta-depleted transplantation in children. The TCRbeta library incorporated unique molecular identifiers. TCRdb used MiXCR to reprocess the PCR reads, holding one entry per CDR3 protein. The sample holds approximately 230,000 distinct CDR3 sequences; 20% to 30% are singletons and the top ten take 4% to 5.5%. Sample: PBMCs, mostly from graft donor cells, taken 360 days after TCRalphabeta/CD19-depleted stem cell transplant. The receptors stem from a female patient between 2 and 15 years old who had a stem cell transplant for congenital amegakaryocytic thrombocytopenia, so the T cells may come from the graft donor.

The chain has TRBV12-3 or TRBV12-4 and TRBJ2-3; tentatively, D is TRBD1 (6 bases). The length of the CDR3 is 17 residues. With 6 bases removed from V and 0 bases from J, the gap between germline ends came to 19 bases. Here the CDR3 reads CASSRLRGGTSTDTQYF. The CDR3 bases are TGTGCCAGCAGCCGCTTGAGAGGGGGTACCAGCACAGATACGCAGTATTTT.

The chain links TRBV27 to TRBJ2-7, with 10 bases identical to TRBD2. Germline V gene sequence: CDR1 MNHEY, CDR2 SMNVEV (reference sequence). CDR3 length equals 18 residues. J lost 2 bases, V lost 5 bases, and 15 bases had no gene match. CDR3 in amino acids: CASSPLAGLAAVTYEQYF. The CDR3 DNA is TGTGCCAGCAGTCCGCTTGCCGGACTAGCGGCGGTTACCTACGAGCAGTACTTC.

This clonotype came up a few times. The V call is TRBV29-1, the J call TRBJ1-4; D ambiguous. The CDR3 consists of 14 residues. CDR1 is SQVTM and CDR2 is ANQGSEA in the germline V gene. V lost 3 bases to trimming and J lost 2 bases, with 10 bases between them. The CDR3 DNA sequence: TGCAGCGTTGACGGAGGGTCCACTAATGAAAAACTGTTTTTT. Protein sequence: CSVDGGSTNEKLFF.

V usage is TRBV20-1 and J usage is TRBJ1-4; D call uncertain. The CDR3 extends over 11 amino acids. The germline V and J ends were trimmed by 0 bases and 10 bases, with 6 bases remaining between them. CDR1 and CDR2 (germline): DFQATT, SNEGSKA (reference sequence). In DNA, the CDR3 is TGCAGTGCTAGAGATCGGTCAAAACTGTTTTTT. Encoded protein: CSARDRSKLFF.

Here the CDR3 DNA reads TGTGCCAGCAGTCCCTATAGCGGGAGTGCCGATGAGCAGTTCTTC. Translation: CASSPYSGSADEQFF. The rearrangement links TRBV12-3 or TRBV12-4 to TRBJ2-1; 9 nucleotides align to TRBD2. The CDR3 is made up of 15 amino acids. J gave up 8 bases and V 5 bases, and 10 bases lay outside the gene matches.

This clonotype has more than one count but fewer than ten. CDR3 region: CAISDPTGSEAFF. In DNA, the CDR3 is TGTGCCATCAGTGACCCCACGGGCAGCGAAGCTTTCTTT. This chain connects TRBV10-3 to TRBJ1-1, with D uncertain. This CDR3 spans 13 amino acids. Germline values: CDR1 ENHRY, CDR2 SYGVKD. V dropped 3 bases and J dropped 8 bases, with 13 bases sitting between them.

V usage is TRBV27 and J usage is TRBJ2-5, with D perhaps TRBD2 (6 bases). This CDR3 has 15 residues. Germline assignment: CDR1 MNHEY and CDR2 SMNVEV (reference sequence). V gave up 1 base and J gave up 5 bases, with 14 bases separating them. Here the CDR3 DNA reads TGTGCCAGCAGTTTATGGGGGGACCCGTCGGAGACCCAGTACTTC. Amino acids: CASSLWGDPSETQYF.

The chain joins TRBV7-9 to TRBJ2-1; the D is unclear. CDR1 is SEHNR and CDR2 is FQNEAQ in the germline V gene (reference sequence). The CDR3 is made up of 12 amino acids. The ends were cut back, 8 bases at V and 4 bases at J, with 9 bases in the middle. This CDR3 reads CASGPEYNEQFF. CDR3 sequence (DNA): TGTGCCAGCGGGCCCGAGTACAATGAGCAGTTCTTC.

The chain uses TRBV3-1 and TRBJ2-7, with 8 bases that match TRBD2. V lost 2 bases and J lost 4; bases outside the gene matches: 7. The CDR3 runs to 15 residues. The germline V gene encodes CDR1 LGHDT and CDR2 YNNKEL (reference sequence). CDR3 amino acids: CASSQLGGRSYEQYF. Here the CDR3 DNA reads TGTGCCAGCAGCCAATTAGGCGGGAGGTCTTACGAGCAGTACTTC.

There are a few counts of this clonotype. The CDR3 nucleotides read TGCGCCAGCATCAGCGGGGGTAGCTCCTACAATGAGCAGTTCTTC. Translated, it gives CASISGGSSYNEQFF. The chain employs TRBV5-1 and TRBJ2-1; 8 bases match TRBD2. Germline CDR1 SGHRS, CDR2 YFSETQ. V shed 6 bases, J shed 0 bases, and the junction held 5 bases outside the gene matches. The CDR3 is 15 residues long.

The CDR3 here is CASSPGQGASGRDEQYF. In DNA, the CDR3 is TGTGCCAGCAGCCCGGGACAGGGGGCTAGCGGGAGAGACGAGCAGTACTTC. This chain uses TRBV6-1 with TRBJ2-7; 12 positions match TRBD1. Germline loops: CDR1 MNHNS, CDR2 SASEGT. The CDR3 runs to 17 residues. V dropped 6 bases and J dropped 5; count of bases not matched to a gene: 14.

The V gene is TRBV7-3, the J gene TRBJ2-2; TRBD1 matches at 11 bases. Germline CDR1 SGHTA, CDR2 FQGTGA. The CDR3 spans 17 residues. V was clipped by 5 bases and J by 5 bases; unmatched bases: 10. DNA of the CDR3: TGTGCCAGCAGCCTCAAAACGGACAGGGGGCAGACCGGGGAGCTGTTTTTT. It encodes CASSLKTDRGQTGELFF. Variable domain in full (rest from reference TRBV7-3 and TRBJ2-2): GAGVSQTPSNKVTEKGKYVELRCDPISGHTALYWYRQSLGQGPEFLIYFQGTGAADDSGLPNDRFFAVRPEGSVSTLKIQRTERGDSAVYLCASSLKTDRGQTGELFFGEGSRLTVL.

In its sample, this clonotype was seen many times. The CDR3 is CAISESEQGAGREQFF. The CDR3, as DNA: TGTGCCATCAGTGAGTCGGAACAGGGGGCTGGTCGTGAGCAGTTCTTC. V usage is TRBV10-3 and J usage is TRBJ2-1; 9 nucleotides line up with TRBD1. Germline CDR1 is ENHRY and CDR2 is SYGVKD. This CDR3 comprises 16 residues. V was clipped by 0 bases and J by 9 bases; unmatched bases: 9.

This clonotype has a handful of counts. The J gene is TRBJ2-7, the V gene TRBV29-1; unclear D gene. Trimming stripped 5 bases from V and 6 bases from J, with 20 bases between. Germline V gene sequence: CDR1 SQVTM, CDR2 ANQGSEA. The CDR3 covers 14 residues. CDR3 sequence reads: CSVMGYGRMGEQYF. As DNA, the CDR3 is TGCAGCGTTATGGGTTATGGTCGTATGGGCGAGCAGTACTTC.

As concerns this clonotype: At one of its ends the junction is not consistent with the germline gene, which may arise from a read error. The chain is built from TRBV12-3 or TRBV12-4 and TRBJ2-7; TRBD2 is a possible D gene (5 bases). The CDR3 is made up of 12 amino acids. CDR3 sequence: CASSLFGEKQYF. The CDR3 bases are TGTGCCAGTAGTTTATTCGGGGAAAAGCAGTACTTC.

This sequence joins TRBV7-3 and TRBJ1-1; the D is unclear. The CDR3 consists of 14 residues. V shed 5 bases and J shed 4 bases, with 14 bases lying between them. Germline V gives CDR1 SGHTA, CDR2 FQGTGA. The DNA for the CDR3 is TGTGCCAGCAGCCGAGCCGGTCCCAGCACTGAAGCTTTCTTT. It specifies CASSRAGPSTEAFF.

The rearrangement uses TRBV29-1 and TRBJ2-7, with D possibly matching TRBD2 (6 bases). Trimming pared 5 bases from V and 1 base from J, leaving 12 bases between. CDR3 length: 13 residues. Germline CDR1 reads SQVTM; CDR2 reads ANQGSEA. The DNA for the CDR3 is TGCAGCGTTAGGTCGGGAGATTCCTACGAGCAGTACTTC. Its translation is CSVRSGDSYEQYF.

There are a few counts of this clonotype. J is TRBJ1-1 and V is TRBV4-1, with D possibly TRBD1 on 6 matching bases. The germline gives CDR1 MGHRA, CDR2 YSYEKL. The CDR3 extends over 17 amino acids. V lost 2 bases and J lost 1, with 17 bases in between. The chain's CDR3 is CASSQPRRQGTNTEAFF. The CDR3 nucleotides are TGCGCCAGCAGCCAACCTAGGAGGCAGGGGACGAACACTGAAGCTTTCTTT.

V and J are TRBV10-3 and TRBJ1-2, with TRBD1 identical over 8 bases. This CDR3 has 15 amino acids. Per germline, CDR1 ENHRY and CDR2 SYGVKD. V was pared by 3 bases and J by 5 bases, with 8 bases of the junction left unmatched. The CDR3 DNA reads TGTGCCATCAGTGAAGGGACAGGACTAAGGTATGGCTACACCTTC. Encoded protein: CAISEGTGLRYGYTF.

J is TRBJ2-1 and V is TRBV9, with TRBD2 identical over 9 bases. Germline loops: CDR1 SGDLS, CDR2 YYNGEE. The CDR3 totals 16 residues. J was trimmed by 8 bases and V by 1 base; bases with no gene match: 10. CDR3 residues: CASSVLVAGGLDEQFF. The CDR3 DNA follows: TGTGCCAGCAGCGTACTAGTTGCGGGGGGGCTCGATGAGCAGTTCTTC.

This clonotype was detected many times. V gene TRBV3-1 combines with J gene TRBJ2-1; D call uncertain. V gave up 5 bases and J gave up 8 bases, with 10 bases separating them. This CDR3 spans 12 amino acids. Germline V gives CDR1 LGHDT, CDR2 YNNKEL (reference sequence). The CDR3 here is CASSTVSDEQFF. The CDR3 region has the DNA TGTGCCAGCAGCACAGTCAGCGATGAGCAGTTCTTC.